This record covers a single TCR beta chain. Enrolment of Seattle patients took place during active infection, and they were followed longitudinally. These data belong to a study of blood T cell repertoires in COVID-19. About the study: From T cells, B-cell-depleted T cells, or PBMCs came the material, which was cDNA or gDNA.

In the authors' workflow: Amplification from reference gene primers served as the basis for estimated nucleated cell counts. The repertoire was sequenced with immunoSEQ multiplex PCR; TCRdb's copy has only in-frame clones and lacks some. That table supplies the V and J calls and clone size; D and trimming were determined from the DNA. Among under 200,000 clones listed, 87% were seen once. Germline V gives CDR1 MNHNS, CDR2 SASEGT. The CDR3 spans 13 residues. The V segment lost 3 bases and the J segment 2 bases; nucleotides outside the gene matches: 1. Input material: peripheral blood. The TCR sequence derives from a woman in her 70s with COVID-19, enrolled during active disease. This chain uses TRBV6-1 with TRBJ2-7; 7 bases align to TRBD1. CDR3 residues: CASSDQGAYEQYF. The CDR3 DNA reads TGTGCCAGCAGTGATCAGGGGGCCTACGAGCAGTACTTC.